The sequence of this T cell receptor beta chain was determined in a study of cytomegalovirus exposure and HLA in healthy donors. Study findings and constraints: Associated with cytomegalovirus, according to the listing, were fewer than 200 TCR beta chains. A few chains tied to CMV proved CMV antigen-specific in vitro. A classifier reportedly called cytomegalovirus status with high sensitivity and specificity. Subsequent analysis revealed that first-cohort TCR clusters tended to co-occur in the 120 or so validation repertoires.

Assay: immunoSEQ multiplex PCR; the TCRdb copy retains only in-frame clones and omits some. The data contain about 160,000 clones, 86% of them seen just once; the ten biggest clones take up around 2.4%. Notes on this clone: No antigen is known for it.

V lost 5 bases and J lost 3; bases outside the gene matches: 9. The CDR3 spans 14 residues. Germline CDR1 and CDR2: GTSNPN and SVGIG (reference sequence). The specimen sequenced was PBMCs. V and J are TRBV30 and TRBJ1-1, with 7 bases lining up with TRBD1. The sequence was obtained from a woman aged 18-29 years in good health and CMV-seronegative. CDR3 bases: TGTGCCTGGGCCCCGGGACAGCGAGACACTGAAGCTTTCTTT. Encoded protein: CAWAPGQRDTEAFF.